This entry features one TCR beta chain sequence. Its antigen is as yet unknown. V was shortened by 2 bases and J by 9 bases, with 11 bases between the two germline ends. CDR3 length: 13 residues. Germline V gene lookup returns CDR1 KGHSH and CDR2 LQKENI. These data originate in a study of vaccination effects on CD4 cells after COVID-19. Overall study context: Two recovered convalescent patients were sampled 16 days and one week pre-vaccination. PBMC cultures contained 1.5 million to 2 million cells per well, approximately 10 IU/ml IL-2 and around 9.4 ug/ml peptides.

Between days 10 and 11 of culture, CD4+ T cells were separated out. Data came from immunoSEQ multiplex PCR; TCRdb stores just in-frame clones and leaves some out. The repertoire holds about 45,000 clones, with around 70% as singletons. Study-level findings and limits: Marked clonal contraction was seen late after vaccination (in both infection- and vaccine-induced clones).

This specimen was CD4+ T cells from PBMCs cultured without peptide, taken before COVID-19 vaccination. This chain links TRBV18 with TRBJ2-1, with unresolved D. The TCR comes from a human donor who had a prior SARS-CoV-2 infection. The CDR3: CASSPSEWGEQFF. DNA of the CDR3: TGTGCCAGCTCACCAAGTGAATGGGGTGAGCAGTTCTTC.